These 23 T cell receptor beta chains share one sample of origin, sequenced in a study of cytomegalovirus exposure and HLA in healthy donors. It was with 60 Vbeta and 13 Jbeta primers that the PCR ran. The repertoire was sequenced with immunoSEQ multiplex PCR; TCRdb's copy has only in-frame clones and lacks some. This sample has some 200,000 clones, with around 85% found just once. The specimen was PBMCs. The source of these receptors is a man aged 35 to 55 in good health and CMV-seropositive.

The chain uses TRBV4-1 and TRBJ2-5, with D maybe TRBD1 (6 bases). CDR1 and CDR2 (germline): MGHRA, YSYEKL. Trimming stripped 4 bases from V and 5 bases from J, with 14 bases between. This CDR3 contains 14 residues. CDR3 region: CASSRSDSQETQYF. In nucleotides, the CDR3 is TGCGCCAGCAGCCGTTCGGACAGCCAGGAGACCCAGTACTTC.

This chain links TRBV27 with TRBJ2-5; tentatively, D is TRBD1 (5 bases). Germline loops: CDR1 MNHEY, CDR2 SMNVEV (reference sequence). The CDR3 is made up of 14 amino acids. Trimming pared 5 bases from V and 4 bases from J, leaving 14 bases between. CDR3 sequence (DNA): TGTGCCAGCAGTAGAGAGCGAAGGGGAGAGACCCAGTACTTC. It is translated as CASSRERRGETQYF.

The chain combines TRBV7-9 with TRBJ1-3, with D unclear. V was shortened by 1 base and J by 3 bases, with 19 bases between the two germline ends. The CDR3 extends over 18 amino acids. From germline, CDR1 is SEHNR and CDR2 FQNEAQ (reference sequence). The CDR3 loop is CASSLVGGSLSFGNTIYF. CDR3 DNA: TGTGCCAGCAGCTTAGTAGGCGGTTCACTTTCCTTTGGAAACACCATATATTTT. Looking up the rest from reference TRBV7-9 and TRBJ1-3 gives the full variable domain: DTGVSQNPRHKITKRGQNVTFRCDPISEHNRLYWYRQTLGQGPEFLTYFQNEAQLEKSRLLSDRFSAERPKGSFSTLEIQRTEQGDSAMYLCASSLVGGSLSFGNTIYFGEGSWLTVV.

The chain recombines TRBV5-1 with TRBJ1-6, with 7 nucleotides matching TRBD1. J was trimmed by 8 bases and V by 0 bases; bases with no gene match: 2. There are 14 residues in the CDR3. Germline CDR1 and CDR2: SGHRS and YFSETQ. The CDR3 region has the DNA TGCGCCAGCAGCTTGGTTACAGGGGATTCACCCCTCCACTTT. Protein: CASSLVTGDSPLHF.

The rearrangement uses TRBV11-2 and TRBJ1-1; 9 bases are a match to TRBD1. The CDR3 is 17 residues long. With 6 bases clipped from V and 4 bases from J, the junction kept 15 bases outside the gene matches. CDR1 is SGHAT, CDR2 FQNNGV, per germline. This CDR3 is CASSTFPGQGVTTEAFF. Written as DNA, the CDR3 is TGTGCCAGCAGTACATTTCCGGGACAGGGAGTTACCACTGAAGCTTTCTTT.

The V and J genes are TRBV6-6 and TRBJ2-7; D call uncertain. V lost 2 bases to trimming and J lost 1 base, with 12 bases between them. The CDR3 contains 15 residues. Germline CDR1 MNHNY, CDR2 SVGAGI (reference sequence). Here the CDR3 reads CASSYGQDTSYEQYF. The CDR3 DNA reads TGTGCCAGCAGTTACGGTCAGGATACTTCCTACGAGCAGTACTTC.

In this sample, this clone turned up a few times. CDR3 DNA sequence: TGTGCCAGCAGCGGGGAGCGGGGGGGGCGAAATGAGCAGTTCTTC. Translation gives CASSGERGGRNEQFF. This chain uses TRBV6-5 with TRBJ2-1; 10 bases map to TRBD2. V lost 6 bases to trimming and J lost 7 bases; unmatched junction nucleotides: 9. Looked up from germline, CDR1 is MNHEY and CDR2 is SVGAGI. The CDR3 spans 15 residues.

This chain links TRBV4-3 with TRBJ2-1; D might be TRBD2 (7 bases). The CDR3 has 14 amino acids. Germline CDR1 is LGHNA and CDR2 is YSLEER. Trimming removed 4 bases from V and 8 bases from J, with 15 bases in between. The CDR3 region is CASSPDGGAHEQFF. Written as DNA, the CDR3 is TGCGCCAGCAGCCCGGATGGGGGGGCCCATGAGCAGTTCTTC.

This clone was seen just once. The chain recombines TRBV4-1 with TRBJ2-7; no firm D call. From germline, CDR1 is MGHRA and CDR2 YSYEKL. V was pared by 4 bases and J by 1 base, with 11 bases between. The CDR3 runs to 14 residues. CDR3 DNA: TGCGCCAGCAGCCCTTCAGACGGGTCCTACGAGCAGTACTTC. Protein sequence: CASSPSDGSYEQYF.

This chain connects TRBV7-9 to TRBJ1-5; D call uncertain. CDR1 and CDR2 (germline): SEHNR, FQNEAQ (reference sequence). There are 12 residues in the CDR3. The V end lost 2 bases, the J end lost 6 bases, and 5 bases lay between the germline ends. The DNA for the CDR3 is TGTGCCAGCAGCTTATATCGTCAGCCCCAGCATTTT. Protein product: CASSLYRQPQHF. Based on the CDR3 plus reference TRBV7-9 and TRBJ1-5, the full variable domain is DTGVSQNPRHKITKRGQNVTFRCDPISEHNRLYWYRQTLGQGPEFLTYFQNEAQLEKSRLLSDRFSAERPKGSFSTLEIQRTEQGDSAMYLCASSLYRQPQHFGDGTRLSIL.

V and J are TRBV7-9 and TRBJ2-1, with 8 bases identical to TRBD1. This CDR3 spans 17 amino acids. The junction had 13 bases not matched to a gene; V was cut back by 4 bases and J by 5 bases. CDR1 and CDR2 (germline): SEHNR, FQNEAQ (reference sequence). The CDR3 nucleotides are TGTGCCAGCAGCTCCCCCAGGGGGCGGGTACGGGACAATGAGCAGTTCTTC. It encodes CASSSPRGRVRDNEQFF.

CDR3: CASSQDRQDSQYF. CDR3 DNA: TGTGCCAGCAGCCAAGATCGACAGGATAGTCAGTACTTC. The chain joins TRBV4-2 to TRBJ2-7; tentative D call: TRBD1 (6 bases). Trimming removed 0 bases from V and 10 bases from J, with 13 bases in between. CDR1 is LGHNA, CDR2 YNFKEQ, per germline. This CDR3 spans 13 amino acids.

The chain employs TRBV7-6 and TRBJ1-1, with 7 positions matching TRBD1. V dropped 2 bases and J dropped 4; count of bases not matched to a gene: 1. Per germline, CDR1 SGHVS and CDR2 FNYEAQ. This CDR3 spans 13 amino acids. The CDR3 loop reads CASSLRQGTEAFF. In DNA, the CDR3 is TGTGCCAGCAGCTTAAGACAGGGCACTGAAGCTTTCTTT. The full variable domain, its missing parts supplied by reference TRBV7-6 and TRBJ1-1, is GAGVSQSPRYKVTKRGQDVALRCDPISGHVSLYWYRQALGQGPEFLTYFNYEAQQDKSGLPNDRFSAERPEGSISTLTIQRTEQRDSAMYRCASSLRQGTEAFFGQGTRLTVV.

The chain uses TRBV9 and TRBJ2-5; tentatively, D is TRBD1 (6 bases). Germline-derived CDR1 and CDR2 are SGDLS and YYNGEE. The CDR3 length is 14 residues. V shed 4 bases and J shed 1 base, with 11 bases lying between them. The CDR3 nucleotides are TGTGCCAGCAGCAGAGGACAGCTCCAAGAGACCCAGTACTTC. It is translated as CASSRGQLQETQYF.

The chain carries TRBV7-2 and TRBJ1-2, with 7 bases aligning to TRBD1. This CDR3 is built from 17 residues. Germline-derived CDR1 and CDR2 are SGHTA and FQGNSA. The V and J ends lost 4 bases and 4 bases, in that order; junction bases with no gene match: 15. The CDR3 region has the DNA TGTGCCAGCAGCTCATCCATCGGACAGGCTGATTTCTATGGCTACACCTTC. Amino acid sequence: CASSSSIGQADFYGYTF.

V and J are TRBV14 and TRBJ2-5, with D perhaps TRBD2 (5 bases). This CDR3 has 16 residues. Germline CDR1 is SGHDN and CDR2 is FVKESK. Trimming took 2 bases from V and 3 from J, leaving 16 bases between them. The CDR3 loop is CASSQLDSPSEETQYF. CDR3 bases: TGTGCCAGCAGCCAACTGGACTCCCCTTCGGAAGAGACCCAGTACTTC.

V is TRBV6-5 and J is TRBJ2-7; D unclear. V dropped 5 bases and J dropped 6 bases, with 8 bases sitting between them. The CDR3 length is 11 residues. Germline-derived CDR1 and CDR2 are MNHEY and SVGAGI. The CDR3 sequence: CASSTPSEQYF. CDR3 nucleotide sequence: TGTGCCAGCAGTACCCCTAGCGAGCAGTACTTC.

This chain uses TRBV5-1 with TRBJ2-7; TRBD2 matches at 12 bases. With V trimmed by 3 bases and J by 0 bases, 1 base remained unmatched. This CDR3 region has 15 residues. Germline V gives CDR1 SGHRS, CDR2 YFSETQ. CDR3 amino acids: CASSWTSGVSYEQYF. CDR3 nucleotides: TGCGCCAGCAGCTGGACTAGCGGGGTCTCCTACGAGCAGTACTTC.

The chain carries TRBV6-5 and TRBJ1-2; TRBD1 might be the D (5 bases). The CDR3 runs 13 residues. CDR1 is MNHEY, CDR2 SVGAGI, per germline. V gave up 3 bases and J gave up 7 bases, with 12 bases separating them. The chain's CDR3 is CASSYTTDRGYTF. The DNA for the CDR3 is TGTGCCAGCAGTTATACGACAGATCGTGGCTACACCTTC.

This clone was seen a handful of times. The chain is built from TRBV27 and TRBJ1-2, with D unresolved. The V gene's germline CDR1 is MNHEY and CDR2 SMNVEV (reference sequence). The CDR3 totals 13 residues. Trimming took off 3 bases at V and 7 bases at J, with 12 bases between the two ends. Here the CDR3 reads CASSLSELSGYTF. DNA for the CDR3: TGTGCCAGCAGTTTGTCGGAGCTGAGTGGCTACACCTTC.

In its sample, this clone was seen a few times. This chain joins TRBV7-9 and TRBJ1-1; D might be TRBD1 (5 bases). In germline, CDR1 is SEHNR, CDR2 FQNEAQ (reference sequence). The CDR3 totals 14 residues. V lost 5 bases and J 5 bases, leaving 15 bases between the germline ends. The CDR3 sequence is CASSPWTTGTEAFF. CDR3 DNA sequence: TGTGCCAGCAGCCCCTGGACAACCGGTACTGAAGCTTTCTTT.

This chain joins TRBV27 and TRBJ2-3, with 7 positions matching TRBD1. V shed 5 bases and J 3 bases; nucleotides not matched to a gene: 11. The CDR3 totals 16 residues. Germline V gene lookup returns CDR1 MNHEY and CDR2 SMNVEV (reference sequence). The CDR3 region has the DNA TGTGCCAGCAGTACCCGAGACAGGGAAAAAACAGATACGCAGTATTTT. Protein product: CASSTRDREKTDTQYF.

J is TRBJ2-1 and V is TRBV2, with 14 bases that match TRBD2. The length of the CDR3 is 15 residues. The V and J ends lost 6 bases and 8 bases, in that order; junction bases with no gene match: 6. Germline V gene data show CDR1 as SNHLY and CDR2 as FYNNEI. The CDR3 protein is CASRWTSGGRDEQFF. CDR3 DNA: TGTGCCAGCAGGTGGACTAGCGGGGGGAGGGATGAGCAGTTCTTC.